This T cell receptor (beta chain) appears in the sequencing data of a study of Graves' ophthalmopathy and Graves' hyperthyroidism. Findings and limits, study-wide: Clonotypes were expanded in thyroid at above 0.001 frequency, and most also appeared in blood. The model's ophthalmopathy progression predictions had approximately 71% sensitivity and roughly 72% specificity.

Clinicians made diagnoses from clinical symptoms, serum thyroxine, TRAb, thyroid ultrasound and orbital computed tomography. Germline V CDR1 and CDR2: MDHEN, SYDVKM. The germline V and J ends were trimmed by 10 bases and 6 bases, with 13 bases remaining between them. The CDR3 is 12 amino acids. Regarding this clonotype: Antigen: not known.

The study amplified TCR beta CDR3 regions using RNA transcripts. First-round RT-PCR employed HTBI primers, with a second-round multiplex PCR after it. MiXCR, run by TCRdb on the multiplex PCR reads, gives a single entry per CDR3 protein. The top ten clones hold over 8.5% of a sample with over a million distinct CDR3 sequences, less than 45% of them seen once. Material for sequencing was peripheral blood or thyroid tissue (not recorded which). The gene calls are TRBV28 and TRBJ1-5; D is perhaps TRBD1 (5 bases). The sequence derives from an adult man with Graves' hyperthyroidism. CDR3 sequence reads: CATSGDFQPQHF. CDR3 sequence (DNA): TGTGCCACCTCGGGGGACTTTCAGCCCCAGCATTTT.